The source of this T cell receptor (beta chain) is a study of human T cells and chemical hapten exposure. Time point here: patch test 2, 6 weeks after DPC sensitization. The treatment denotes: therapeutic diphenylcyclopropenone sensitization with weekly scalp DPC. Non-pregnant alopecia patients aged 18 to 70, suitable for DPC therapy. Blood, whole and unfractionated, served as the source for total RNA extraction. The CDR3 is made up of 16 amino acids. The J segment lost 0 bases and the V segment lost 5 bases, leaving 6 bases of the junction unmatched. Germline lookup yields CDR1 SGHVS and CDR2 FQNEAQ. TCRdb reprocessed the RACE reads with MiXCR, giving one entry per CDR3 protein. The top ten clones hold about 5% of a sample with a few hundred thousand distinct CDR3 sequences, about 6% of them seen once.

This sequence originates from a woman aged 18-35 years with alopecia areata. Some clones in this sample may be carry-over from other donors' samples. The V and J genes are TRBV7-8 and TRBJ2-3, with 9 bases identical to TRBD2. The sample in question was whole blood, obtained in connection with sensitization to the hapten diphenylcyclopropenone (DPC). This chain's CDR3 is CASSLLAGISTDTQYF. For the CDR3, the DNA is TGTGCCAGCAGCCTTCTAGCGGGGATTAGCACAGATACGCAGTATTTT. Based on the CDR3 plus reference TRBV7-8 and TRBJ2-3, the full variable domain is GAGVSQSPRYKVAKRGQDVALRCDPISGHVSLFWYQQALGQGPEFLTYFQNEAQLDKSGLPSDRFFAERPEGSVSTLKIQRTQQEDSAVYLCASSLLAGISTDTQYFGPGTRLTVL.